Listed below are T cell receptor beta chains from one sample, sequenced in a study of T-cell memory formation after mild COVID-19. One entry per CDR3 protein, called by TCRdb with MiXCR from the 5' RACE reads. The sample holds 300,000 to 400,000 distinct CDR3 sequences, 10% to 15% seen once. The specimen was PBMCs or a T cell subset sorted from them (not recorded which). All receptors derive from a man aged 18 to 29 who had mild COVID-19 (a few samples of this study predate the infection). Cell type and time point are not known. Each CDR3 is given with its conserved first and last residue. Each record gives: J gene, V gene, CDR3 protein.

>TRBJ1-2|TRBV10-3
CAISEESGTWDGYTF
>TRBJ2-6|TRBV7-8
CASSVDRRSSGANVLTF
>TRBJ2-5|TRBV23-1
CADGTGLETQYF
>TRBJ1-6|TRBV5-1
CASSVGQDNSPLHF
>TRBJ1-1|TRBV6-1
CASRYLNTEAFF
>TRBJ2-7|TRBV27
CASSLSILAASYEQYF
>TRBJ2-3|TRBV18
CASSSYIDTQYF
>TRBJ2-1|TRBV5-6
CASSPTLYNEQFF
>TRBJ2-5|TRBV10-3
CAISEWTDPETQYF
>TRBJ2-5|TRBV24-1
CATSDRTGGETQYF
>TRBJ2-6|TRBV2
CAGGQGAFGANVLTF
>TRBJ2-5|TRBV24-1
CATSDAGQGPQETQYF
>TRBJ1-2|TRBV6-2/TRBV6-3
CASRPPGTSVGYTF
>TRBJ1-3|TRBV5-1
CASRYGQPGSGNTIYF
>TRBJ2-1|TRBV12-3/TRBV12-4
CASRQGQGIDEQFF
>TRBJ2-3|TRBV7-3
CASSPNPPDTQYF
>TRBJ1-4|TRBV27
CASPVSSQGWRGVKLFF
>TRBJ1-2|TRBV20-1
CSASAGQGTYGYTF
>TRBJ2-3|TRBV20-1
CSAAGLAGGTDTQYF
>TRBJ1-1|TRBV9
CASSVEGGRTAFF
>TRBJ1-1|TRBV28
CASSLGGRRRTEAFF
>TRBJ1-2|TRBV7-9
CASSSTGYGYTF
>TRBJ2-3|TRBV27
CASSLRAQNRPDTQYF
>TRBJ1-1|TRBV2
CASDRWPTEAFF
>TRBJ2-5|TRBV12-3/TRBV12-4
CASSAIQGRETQYF
>TRBJ1-5|TRBV10-2
CASSATSHNQPQHF
>TRBJ2-5|TRBV7-2
CASSLLARETQYF
>TRBJ2-2|TRBV23-1
CAQGGYTGELFF
>TRBJ2-7|TRBV10-3
CAMGPSDYEQYF
>TRBJ2-2|TRBV5-1
CASSLAVDGLTGELFF
>TRBJ2-3|TRBV5-1
CASSGTGVMADTQYF
>TRBJ2-7|TRBV4-2
CASSPQGSGHYEQYF
>TRBJ1-1|TRBV20-1
CSARDPRRNTEAFF
>TRBJ1-6|TRBV20-1
CSAGTDSPLHF
>TRBJ2-1|TRBV7-2
CASSFWPIGHEQFF
>TRBJ1-1|TRBV7-9
CASSSQGSVVAEAFF
>TRBJ2-1|TRBV30
CAWSGGTGKTHNEQFF
>TRBJ2-2|TRBV27
CASSFRDTRELFF
>TRBJ2-1|TRBV3-1
CASSQGTGRNEQFF
>TRBJ1-1|TRBV7-9
CASSFSQGYEAFF
>TRBJ2-1|TRBV5-1
CASSYDSFYNEQFF